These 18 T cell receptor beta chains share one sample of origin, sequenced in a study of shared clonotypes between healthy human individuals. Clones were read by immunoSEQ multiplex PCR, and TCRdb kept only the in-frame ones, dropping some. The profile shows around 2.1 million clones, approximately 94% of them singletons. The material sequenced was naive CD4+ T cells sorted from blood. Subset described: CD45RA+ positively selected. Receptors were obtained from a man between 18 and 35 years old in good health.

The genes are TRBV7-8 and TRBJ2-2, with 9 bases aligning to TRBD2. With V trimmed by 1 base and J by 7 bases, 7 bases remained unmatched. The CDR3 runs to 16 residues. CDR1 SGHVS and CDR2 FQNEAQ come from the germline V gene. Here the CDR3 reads CASSLGTSGLLGELFF. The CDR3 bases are TGTGCCAGCAGCTTAGGAACTAGCGGGCTTCTCGGGGAGCTGTTTTTT.

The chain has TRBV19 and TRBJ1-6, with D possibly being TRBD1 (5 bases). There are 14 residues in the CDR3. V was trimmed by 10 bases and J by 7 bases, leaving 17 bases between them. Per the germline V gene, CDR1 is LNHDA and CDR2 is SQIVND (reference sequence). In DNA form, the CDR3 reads TGTGCCACCCGGGAGCAGGGAAACAATTCACCCCTCCACTTT. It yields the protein CATREQGNNSPLHF.

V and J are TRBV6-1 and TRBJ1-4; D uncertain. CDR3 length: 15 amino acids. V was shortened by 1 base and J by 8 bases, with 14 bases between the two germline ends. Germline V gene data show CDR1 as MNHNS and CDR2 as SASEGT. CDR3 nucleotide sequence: TGTGCCAGCAGTGAAGGGCAGGTCGGAAAAGAAAAACTGTTTTTT. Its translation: CASSEGQVGKEKLFF.

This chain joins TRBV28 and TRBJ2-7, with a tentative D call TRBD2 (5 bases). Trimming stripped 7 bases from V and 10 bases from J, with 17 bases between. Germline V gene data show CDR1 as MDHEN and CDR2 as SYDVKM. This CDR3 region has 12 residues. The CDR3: CASTPGRGGQYF. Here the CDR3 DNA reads TGTGCCAGCACCCCCGGACGAGGAGGACAGTACTTC.

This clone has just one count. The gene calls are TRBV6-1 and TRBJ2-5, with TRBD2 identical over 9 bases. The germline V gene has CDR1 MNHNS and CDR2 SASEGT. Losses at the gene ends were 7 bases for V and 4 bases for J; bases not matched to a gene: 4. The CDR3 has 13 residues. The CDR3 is CASKLTSGETQYF. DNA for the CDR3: TGTGCCAGCAAGTTGACTAGCGGAGAGACCCAGTACTTC.

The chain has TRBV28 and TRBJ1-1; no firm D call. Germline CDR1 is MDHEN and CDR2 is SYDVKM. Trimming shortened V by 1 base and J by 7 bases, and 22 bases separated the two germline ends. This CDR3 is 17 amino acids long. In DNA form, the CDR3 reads TGTGCCAGCAGTTTATTCCGGGCCTACACGGAACAAGGTGAAGCTTTCTTT. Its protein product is CASSLFRAYTEQGEAFF.

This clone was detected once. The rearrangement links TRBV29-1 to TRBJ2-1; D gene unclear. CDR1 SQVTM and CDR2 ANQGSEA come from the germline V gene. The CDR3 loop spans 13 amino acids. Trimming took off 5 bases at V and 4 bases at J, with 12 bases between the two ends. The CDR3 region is CSVFTQSYNEQFF. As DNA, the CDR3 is TGCAGCGTTTTCACTCAATCTTACAATGAGCAGTTCTTC.

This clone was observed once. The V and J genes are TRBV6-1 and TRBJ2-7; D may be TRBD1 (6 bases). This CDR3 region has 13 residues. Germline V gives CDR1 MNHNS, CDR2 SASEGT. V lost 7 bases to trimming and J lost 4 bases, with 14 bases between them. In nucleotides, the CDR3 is TGTGCCAGCACTGAGAGGGGGTGGTACGAGCAGTACTTC. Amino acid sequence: CASTERGWYEQYF.

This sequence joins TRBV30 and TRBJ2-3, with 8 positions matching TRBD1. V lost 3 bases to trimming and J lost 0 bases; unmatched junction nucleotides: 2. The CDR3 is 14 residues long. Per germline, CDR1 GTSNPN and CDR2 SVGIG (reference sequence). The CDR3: CAWRRQGSTDTQYF. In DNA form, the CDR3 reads TGTGCCTGGAGAAGACAGGGGAGCACAGATACGCAGTATTTT.

CDR3 sequence reads: CASSLRGSYEQYF. The CDR3 DNA follows: TGTGCCAGCTCCCTTAGGGGCTCCTACGAGCAGTACTTC. V is TRBV13 and J is TRBJ2-7; weak D call: TRBD1 (5 bases). The CDR3 spans 13 residues. Per germline, CDR1 PRHDT and CDR2 FYEKMQ (reference sequence). Trimming took 8 bases from V and 0 from J, leaving 11 bases between them.

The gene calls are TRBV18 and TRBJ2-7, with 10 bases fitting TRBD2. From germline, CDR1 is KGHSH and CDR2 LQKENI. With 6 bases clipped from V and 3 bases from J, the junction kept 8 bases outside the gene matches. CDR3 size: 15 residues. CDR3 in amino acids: CASSSSSGSFYEQYF. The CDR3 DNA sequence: TGTGCCAGCTCCTCCTCTAGCGGGAGTTTCTACGAGCAGTACTTC.

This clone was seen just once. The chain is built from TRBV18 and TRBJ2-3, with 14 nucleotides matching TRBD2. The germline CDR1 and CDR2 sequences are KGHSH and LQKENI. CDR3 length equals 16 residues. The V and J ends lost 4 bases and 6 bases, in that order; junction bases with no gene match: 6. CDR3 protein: CASSQGLAGVGDTQYF. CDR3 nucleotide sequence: TGTGCCAGCTCACAGGGACTAGCGGGAGTAGGCGATACGCAGTATTTT.

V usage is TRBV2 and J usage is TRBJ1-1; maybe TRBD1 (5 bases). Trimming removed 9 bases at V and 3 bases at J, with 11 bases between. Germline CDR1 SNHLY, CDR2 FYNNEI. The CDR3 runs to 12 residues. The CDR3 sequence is CASRGADTEAFF. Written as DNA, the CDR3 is TGTGCCAGTCGCGGGGCGGACACTGAAGCTTTCTTT.

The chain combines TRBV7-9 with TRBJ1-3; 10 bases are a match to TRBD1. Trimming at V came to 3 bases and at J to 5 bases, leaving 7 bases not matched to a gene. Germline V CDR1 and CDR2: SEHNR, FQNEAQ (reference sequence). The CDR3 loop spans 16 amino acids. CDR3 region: CASSLGGQGMRNTIYF. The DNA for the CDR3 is TGTGCCAGCAGCTTGGGGGGACAGGGGATGCGAAACACCATATATTTT.

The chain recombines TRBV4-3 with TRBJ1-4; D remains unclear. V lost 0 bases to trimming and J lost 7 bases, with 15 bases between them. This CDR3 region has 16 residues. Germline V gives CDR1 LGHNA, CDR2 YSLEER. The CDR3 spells CASSQDKGPWGEKLFF. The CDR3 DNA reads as TGCGCCAGCAGCCAAGATAAGGGCCCTTGGGGTGAAAAACTGTTTTTT.

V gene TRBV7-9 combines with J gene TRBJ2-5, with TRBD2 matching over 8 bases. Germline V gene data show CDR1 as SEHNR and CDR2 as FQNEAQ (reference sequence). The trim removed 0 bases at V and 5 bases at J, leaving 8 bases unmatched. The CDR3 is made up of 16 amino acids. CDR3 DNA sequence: TGTGCCAGCAGCTTAGCGCCGGGCCTAGCGGGCGAGACCCAGTACTTC. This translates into CASSLAPGLAGETQYF.

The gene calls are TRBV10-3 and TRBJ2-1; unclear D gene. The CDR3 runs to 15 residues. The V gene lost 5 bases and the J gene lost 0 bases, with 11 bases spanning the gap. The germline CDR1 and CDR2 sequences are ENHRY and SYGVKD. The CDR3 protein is CAISSDASSYNEQFF. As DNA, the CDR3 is TGTGCCATCAGTTCGGACGCAAGCTCCTACAATGAGCAGTTCTTC.

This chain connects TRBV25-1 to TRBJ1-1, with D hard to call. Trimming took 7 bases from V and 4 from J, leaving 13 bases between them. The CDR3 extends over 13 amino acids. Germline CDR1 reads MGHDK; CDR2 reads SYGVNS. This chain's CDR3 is CASTKLGVTEAFF. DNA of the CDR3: TGTGCCAGCACAAAACTCGGTGTCACTGAAGCTTTCTTT.